The 20 T cell receptor beta chains presented below share a single source sample, sequenced in a study of CD8+ T cells in alopecia areata. cDNA prepared by RNA extraction and subsequent reverse transcription served as the template for sequencing. The table came from immunoSEQ multiplex PCR; TCRdb's copy has only in-frame clones and leaves some out. The repertoire holds 160,000 or so clones, around half seen once, with just under 20% in the top ten. The specimen comprised CD8+ T cells sorted from blood, sampled at week 0. The receptors shown here come from a human donor with alopecia areata.

This clone was detected a few times. The CDR3 reads CASSKGQGENSPLHF. The CDR3 DNA reads TGTGCCAGCAGCAAAGGACAGGGCGAGAATTCACCCCTCCACTTT. This chain joins TRBV21-1 and TRBJ1-6; the D call of TRBD1 is as the table states it, not checked on the DNA. TRBV21-1 is noted as a pseudogene. The CDR3 is made up of 15 amino acids.

The V gene is TRBV19, the J gene TRBJ2-3; D unresolved. V gave up 7 bases and J gave up 2 bases, with 13 bases separating them. The length of the CDR3 is 14 residues. Per the germline V gene, CDR1 is LNHDA and CDR2 is SQIVND (reference sequence). The CDR3 loop reads CASTADGLTDTQYF. CDR3 DNA: TGTGCCAGTACCGCGGACGGCCTCACAGATACGCAGTATTTT. The variable domain in full, with the rest retrieved from reference TRBV19 and TRBJ2-3, is DGGITQSPKYLFRKEGQNVTLSCEQNLNHDAMYWYRQDPGQGLRLIYYSQIVNDFQKGDIAEGYSVSREKKESFPLTVTSAQKNPTAFYLCASTADGLTDTQYFGPGTRLTVL.

The chain employs TRBV29-1 and TRBJ1-2; 7 bases fit TRBD1. V trimming: 5 bases; J trimming: 3 bases; junction bases outside the gene matches: 3. This CDR3 spans 12 amino acids. The germline gives CDR1 SQVTM, CDR2 ANQGSEA. The CDR3 nucleotides are TGCAGCGTTTCAGGGACAGACTATGGCTACACCTTC. Translated: CSVSGTDYGYTF. Full variable domain (remainder filled in from reference TRBV29-1 and TRBJ1-2): SAVISQKPSRDICQRGTSLTIQCQVDSQVTMMFWYRQQPGQSLTLIATANQGSEATYESGFVIDKFPISRPNLTFSTLTVSNMSPEDSSIYLCSVSGTDYGYTFGSGTRLTVV.

V and J are TRBV19 and TRBJ2-5, with 7 nucleotides matching TRBD2. The CDR3 consists of 13 residues. With 3 bases clipped from V and 5 bases from J, the junction kept 3 bases outside the gene matches. In germline, CDR1 is LNHDA, CDR2 SQIVND (reference sequence). The CDR3 sequence is CASSIAGRETQYF. Written as DNA, the CDR3 is TGTGCCAGTAGTATTGCCGGGAGGGAGACCCAGTACTTC.

V and J are TRBV30 and TRBJ2-5, with 10 positions matching TRBD1. Matching the DNA end better, TRBJ2-7 makes the J call doubtful. In germline, CDR1 is GTSNPN, CDR2 SVGIG (reference sequence). The CDR3 is 13 residues long. The chain's CDR3 is CAGRDRGFYEQYF. CDR3 DNA sequence: TGTGCCGGCCGGGACAGGGGTTTCTACGAGCAGTACTTC.

The chain joins TRBV7-9 to TRBJ2-7; perhaps TRBD2 as D (7 bases). CDR3 size: 16 residues. Germline V gives CDR1 SEHNR, CDR2 FQNEAQ (reference sequence). Trimming pared 5 bases from V and 4 bases from J, leaving 21 bases between. CDR3 in DNA: TGTGCCAGCAGCGGGGCGGGGGCCCTAGCCTCTTACGAGCAGTACTTC. It yields the protein CASSGAGALASYEQYF.

The gene calls are TRBV13 and TRBJ1-1, with D possibly matching TRBD1 (5 bases). Germline assignment: CDR1 PRHDT and CDR2 FYEKMQ (reference sequence). There are 14 residues in the CDR3. V was cut by 3 bases and J by 2 bases, with 10 bases left in between. CDR3 region: CASSFEQDNTEAFF. The DNA of the CDR3 is TGTGCCAGCAGCTTTGAACAGGACAACACTGAAGCTTTCTTT. The entire variable domain, with the rest obtained from reference TRBV13 and TRBJ1-1, is as follows: AAGVIQSPRHLIKEKRETATLKCYPIPRHDTVYWYQQGPGQDPQFLISFYEKMQSDKGSIPDRFSAQQFSDYHSELNMSSLELGDSALYFCASSFEQDNTEAFFGQGTRLTVV.

The CDR3 DNA follows: TGTGCCAGCAGTGAGGATCCGGGAAGTAATGAAAAACTGTTTTTT. Translation: CASSEDPGSNEKLFF. This sequence joins TRBV2 and TRBJ1-4; no reliable D call. Germline V lookup: CDR1 SNHLY, CDR2 FYNNEI. Trimming removed 3 bases at V and 4 bases at J, with 12 bases between. The CDR3 has 15 amino acids.

The chain carries TRBV30 and TRBJ2-7; D possibly corresponds to TRBD1 (6 bases). The CDR3 is 14 amino acids. CDR1 and CDR2 from the germline V gene are GTSNPN and SVGIG (reference sequence). Trimming shortened V by 0 bases and J by 2 bases, and 11 bases separated the two germline ends. CDR3 sequence: CAWSVGAGAYEQYF. DNA of the CDR3: TGTGCCTGGAGTGTCGGGGCAGGGGCCTACGAGCAGTACTTC.

The chain combines TRBV7-8 with TRBJ2-3; D unclear. CDR3 length: 12 residues. CDR1 is SGHVS, CDR2 FQNEAQ, per germline. Trimming stripped 1 base from V and 7 bases from J, with 6 bases between. CDR3 in amino acids: CASSLESNTQYF. CDR3 in DNA: TGTGCCAGCAGCTTAGAATCGAATACGCAGTATTTT.

The chain links TRBV7-2 to TRBJ1-2, with 11 bases aligning to TRBD1. The CDR3 totals 15 residues. Trimming at V came to 5 bases and at J to 8 bases, leaving 10 bases not matched to a gene. CDR1 and CDR2 (germline): SGHTA, FQGNSA. The CDR3 sequence is CASSAGTGGTRGYTF. CDR3 DNA: TGTGCCAGCAGCGCGGGGACAGGGGGAACTAGAGGCTACACCTTC. Based on the CDR3 plus reference TRBV7-2 and TRBJ1-2, the full variable domain is GAGVSQSPSNKVTEKGKDVELRCDPISGHTALYWYRQSLGQGLEFLIYFQGNSAPDKSGLPSDRFSAERTGGSVSTLTIQRTQQEDSAVYLCASSAGTGGTRGYTFGSGTRLTVV.

V and J are TRBV6-4 and TRBJ1-1; D unresolved. This CDR3 is built from 14 residues. Deletions cut 2 bases from V and 3 bases from J, with 10 bases between. Germline assignment: CDR1 MRHNA and CDR2 SNTAGT. Here the CDR3 reads CASSDGQSDTEAFF. As DNA, the CDR3 is TGTGCCAGCAGTGACGGGCAATCCGACACTGAAGCTTTCTTT.

V usage is TRBV25-1 and J usage is TRBJ2-7; perhaps TRBD1 as D (5 bases). The CDR3 runs 11 residues. Trimming removed 6 bases from V and 6 bases from J, with 9 bases in between. Germline CDR1 and CDR2: MGHDK and SYGVNS. CDR3 nucleotides: TGTGCCAGCAGCCCAGGGATCGAGCAGTACTTC. Encoded protein: CASSPGIEQYF.

V is TRBV29-1 and J is TRBJ2-7, with D perhaps TRBD2 (6 bases). Germline V gene data show CDR1 as SQVTM and CDR2 as ANQGSEA. V lost 4 bases and J 3 bases, leaving 13 bases between the germline ends. CDR3 length: 13 residues. CDR3 DNA sequence: TGCAGCGTTGGGGGTAGCGGCTACTACGAGCAGTACTTC. This codes for CSVGGSGYYEQYF.

The chain recombines TRBV7-8 with TRBJ2-1; D remains unclear. V dropped 1 base and J dropped 6 bases, with 7 bases sitting between them. CDR1 and CDR2 (germline): SGHVS, FQNEAQ. CDR3 length: 13 residues. The DNA of the CDR3 is TGTGCCAGCAGCTTAGTGGGTTTCAATGAGCAGTTCTTC. This gives the protein CASSLVGFNEQFF.

The V and J genes are TRBV19 and TRBJ2-2; TRBD1 agrees at 9 bases. V trimming: 2 bases; J trimming: 15 bases; junction bases outside the gene matches: 4. CDR3 length equals 12 residues. Germline V gene sequence: CDR1 LNHDA, CDR2 SQIVND (reference sequence). CDR3 nucleotide sequence: TGTGCCAGTAGTATATGGGACAGGGAATTGTTTTTT. It yields the protein CASSIWDRELFF.

This rearrangement joins TRBV9 to TRBJ2-5; 10 positions match TRBD1. Trimming cost V 0 bases and J 5 bases; bases outside gene matches: 7. Germline-derived CDR1 and CDR2 are SGDLS and YYNGEE. The CDR3 totals 16 residues. In DNA form, the CDR3 reads TGTGCCAGCAGCGTAGAGTCCGGGACAGGGGAGGAGACCCAGTACTTC. Protein sequence: CASSVESGTGEETQYF.

The chain has TRBV7-9 and TRBJ2-7; 7 bases are a match to TRBD1. This CDR3 is 12 amino acids long. Germline CDR1 reads SEHNR; CDR2 reads FQNEAQ (reference sequence). The V gene end was trimmed by 7 bases and the J gene end by 4 bases; junction bases not matched to a gene: 4. DNA of the CDR3: TGTGCCAGCAACATACAGGGGTACGAGCAGTACTTC. It codes for CASNIQGYEQYF.

This chain connects TRBV30 to TRBJ2-7, with a tentative D call TRBD1 (6 bases). Trimming pared 2 bases from V and 7 bases from J, leaving 15 bases between. Germline V gene sequence: CDR1 GTSNPN, CDR2 SVGIG (reference sequence). The CDR3 contains 13 residues. The CDR3 loop is CAWSSRGFWEQYF. In DNA form, the CDR3 reads TGTGCCTGGAGTAGCAGGGGTTTTTGGGAGCAGTACTTC.

This clone has just a few counts. The chain recombines TRBV6-4 with TRBJ2-3, with unresolved D. V lost 0 bases to trimming and J lost 4 bases, with 8 bases between them. Per germline, CDR1 MRHNA and CDR2 SNTAGT. CDR3 length: 14 residues. The CDR3 sequence: CASSDSISPDTQYF. The CDR3 DNA sequence: TGTGCCAGCAGTGACTCGATTAGCCCAGATACGCAGTATTTT.